The sequence of this TCR beta chain was determined in a study of CD8 T cells in ankylosing spondylitis. Notes on the study in general: Ankylosing spondylitis blood seemed to carry a telltale TCR beta motif made of under ten highly homologous variants. Reactive arthritis synovial fluid and blood were previously reported to contain some motif variants. Reportedly, matched ankylosing spondylitis synovial fluid was significantly enriched for disease-linked clones.

Making use of molecular barcodes, quantitative 5'-RACE generated TCR beta libraries. TCRdb reanalysed the 5' RACE reads using MiXCR and keeps one entry per CDR3 protein. Among 800,000 to 900,000 distinct CDR3 sequences listed, 12% were seen once. The CDR3 extends over 16 amino acids. CDR1 is KGHSH and CDR2 is LQKENI in the germline V gene. Germline trimming cut 5 bases from V and 3 bases from J; bases unmatched to any gene: 8. On this clonotype itself: The antigen is unknown.

The sequencing input was blood, either unsorted or a sorted T cell fraction (not recorded which). The rearrangement links TRBV18 to TRBJ2-3; 10 bases fit TRBD1. The sequence was collected from a male donor with ankylosing spondylitis. CDR3 sequence reads: CASSSMTGGATDTQYF. The CDR3 coding sequence is TGTGCCAGCTCATCGATGACAGGGGGCGCGACAGATACGCAGTATTTT. Combining the CDR3 with reference TRBV18 and TRBJ2-3 gives the whole variable domain NAGVMQNPRHLVRRRGQEARLRCSPMKGHSHVYWYRQLPEEGLKFMVYLQKENIIDESGMPKERFSAEFPKEGPSILRIQQVVRGDSAAYFCASSSMTGGATDTQYFGPGTRLTVL.